Listed below are T cell receptor beta chains from one sample, sequenced in a study of blood T cell repertoires in COVID-19. Clones were sequenced by immunoSEQ multiplex PCR, and TCRdb holds only the in-frame ones, with some missing. Of about 410,000 clones listed, around 86% are singletons. Sequencing was done on a sample of peripheral blood. All receptors come from a woman under 40 with active or convalescent COVID-19. The CDR3 runs from the conserved cysteine through the conserved F or W. D genes are given only for firm matches. Size tells how often a clone was seen (once, few, many) or the class of an expanded clone, and some rows leave it out.

V gene	J gene	clone size	D gene	CDR3 DNA	CDR3 protein
TRBV18	TRBJ1-3	NA	NA	TGTGCCAGCTCACCCTGGGGGGGCGTCTCTGGAAACACCATATATTTT	CASSPWGGVSGNTIYF
TRBV3-1/TRBV3-2	TRBJ2-1	NA	TRBD2	TGTGCCAGCAGACTAAGCGGGGGGGCTAACAATGAGCAGTTCTTC	CASRLSGGANNEQFF
TRBV2	TRBJ2-4	NA	TRBD2	TGTGCCAGCAGTGAAAGACTAGCCTCAATCTTAGCCAAAAACATTCAGTACTTC	CASSERLASILAKNIQYF
TRBV11-2	TRBJ1-3	NA	NA	TGTGCCAGCAGCTTCCTAGGAAACACCATATATTTT	CASSFLGNTIYF
TRBV5-4	TRBJ2-1	NA	NA	TGTGCCAGCAGCTTGTCCGGTGGTGGGAGTGTCGATGAGCAGTTCTTC	CASSLSGGGSVDEQFF
TRBV27	TRBJ2-1	NA	NA	TGTGCCAGCAAGGCGGGGCGAGGGGCTTGGGATGAGCAGTTCTTC	CASKAGRGAWDEQFF
TRBV3-1/TRBV3-2	TRBJ2-3	NA	NA	TGTGCCAGCAGCCCTCTATCTTACACAGATACGCAGTATTTT	CASSPLSYTDTQYF
TRBV5-1	TRBJ2-7	NA	TRBD2	TGCGCCAGCAGCAACACCATAGCGGGAGGAACCTCCTACGAGCAGTACTTC	CASSNTIAGGTSYEQYF
TRBV6-5	TRBJ1-4	NA	TRBD1	TGTGCCAGTAAACAGGGGCGGGGTGAAAAACTGTTTTTT	CASKQGRGEKLFF
TRBV19	TRBJ2-3	NA	NA	TGTGCCAGCACAAGTTTCACAGATACGCAGTATTTT	CASTSFTDTQYF
TRBV5-1	TRBJ1-1	NA	NA	TGCGCCAGCAGCTTCGGGAACATAGGCTACACTGAAGCTTTCTTT	CASSFGNIGYTEAFF
TRBV19	TRBJ1-1	NA	TRBD1	TGTGCCAGTAGTCACCCACGGACAGGGAGAAGGGACACTGAAGCTTTCTTT	CASSHPRTGRRDTEAFF
TRBV6-5	TRBJ1-5	few	NA	TGTGCCAGCAGCCCCCTGGGCGGGAATCAGCCCCAGCATTTT	CASSPLGGNQPQHF
TRBV11-2	TRBJ1-1	NA	TRBD1	TGTGCCAGCAGCTTAGGGTTGACAGGGGGCTACGCTGAAGCTTTCTTT	CASSLGLTGGYAEAFF